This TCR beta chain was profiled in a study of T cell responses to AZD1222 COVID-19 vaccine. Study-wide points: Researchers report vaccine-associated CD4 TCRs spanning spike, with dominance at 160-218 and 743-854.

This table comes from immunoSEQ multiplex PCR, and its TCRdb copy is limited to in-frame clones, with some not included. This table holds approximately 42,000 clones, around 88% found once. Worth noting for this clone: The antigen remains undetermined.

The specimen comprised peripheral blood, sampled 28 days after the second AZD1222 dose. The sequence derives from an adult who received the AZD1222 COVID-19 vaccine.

The CDR3 nucleotides are TGTGCCAGCAGCTTAGGACAGGGTGAGGAAGAGACCCAGTACTTC. This translates into CASSLGQGEEETQYF. This chain connects TRBV7-3 to TRBJ2-5, with TRBD1 matching 8 bases. J lost 3 bases, V lost 2 bases, and 5 bases had no gene match. Germline V gene sequence: CDR1 SGHTA, CDR2 FQGTGA. The CDR3 is 15 amino acids.